A selection of T cell receptor beta chains follows, all from one sample in a study of blood T cell repertoires in COVID-19. Profiling relied on immunoSEQ multiplex PCR, and the TCRdb table lists in-frame clones only, not all of them. The sample includes under 450,000 clones, roughly 90% of them seen just once. What was sequenced was peripheral blood. These receptors were obtained from a woman aged 55-69 years with COVID-19, enrolled during active disease. Both conserved end residues are part of each CDR3. The D gene is left open where the match is weak. Expanded clones get a size class; other rows say once, few or many, or leave the size out.

V: TRBV5-5; D: TRBD1; size: NA; J: TRBJ1-1; DNA: TGTGCCAGCAGCATAACGACAGGGTCTTCTGAAGCTTTCTTT; CDR3: CASSITTGSSEAFF
V: TRBV7-9; D: NA; size: NA; J: TRBJ1-2; DNA: TGTGCCAGCAGCTTAGGAGAATATGGCTACACCTTC; CDR3: CASSLGEYGYTF
V: TRBV27; D: NA; size: few; J: TRBJ1-5; DNA: TGTGCCAGCAGTTTATTGGGCGGAGGAATTGGACAGCCCCAGCATTTT; CDR3: CASSLLGGGIGQPQHF
V: TRBV19; D: TRBD2; size: NA; J: TRBJ2-1; DNA: TGTGCCAGTAGTCCCGAATCCCAACTAGCGGGGTTTTACAATGAGCAGTTCTTC; CDR3: CASSPESQLAGFYNEQFF
V: TRBV3-1/TRBV3-2; D: NA; size: NA; J: TRBJ1-5; DNA: TGTGCCAGCAGCCAAAGTTCCCTCAGGGAACCTAATCAGCCCCAGCATTTT; CDR3: CASSQSSLREPNQPQHF
V: TRBV5-1; D: NA; size: NA; J: TRBJ2-7; DNA: TGCGCCAGCAGTCGCAGCCTAGGCTACGAGCAGTACTTC; CDR3: CASSRSLGYEQYF
V: TRBV6-1; D: TRBD2; size: NA; J: TRBJ2-3; DNA: TGTGCCAGCAGTGAAGGCGTCGGGGGGGCCTCGGATACGCAGTATTTT; CDR3: CASSEGVGGASDTQYF
V: TRBV20-1; D: NA; size: NA; J: TRBJ2-7; DNA: TGCAGTGCTAGTAAGGCCGACGAAAAGTTTATAGGAGTCACCTACGAGCAGTACTTC; CDR3: CSASKADEKFIGVTYEQYF
V: TRBV10-1; D: TRBD1; size: NA; J: TRBJ2-7; DNA: TGCGCCAGCAGTGCGGGACAGGCAAATACCTACGAGCAGTACTTC; CDR3: CASSAGQANTYEQYF
V: TRBV11-3; D: TRBD1; size: NA; J: TRBJ2-3; DNA: TGTGCCAGCAGCTTAGGGACAGGGGAAGTCCCTAGCACAGATACGCAGTATTTT; CDR3: CASSLGTGEVPSTDTQYF
V: TRBV2; D: TRBD2; size: NA; J: TRBJ2-5; DNA: TGTGCCAGCAGTGGATGGCGGGGGGGGACCCAAGAGACCCAGTACTTC; CDR3: CASSGWRGGTQETQYF
V: TRBV7-3; D: NA; size: NA; J: TRBJ1-2; DNA: TGTGCCAGCAGCTTGCTTCCGAGAACAGGAAAAGAATTCTATGGCTACACCTTC; CDR3: CASSLLPRTGKEFYGYTF
V: TRBV9; D: NA; size: NA; J: TRBJ2-3; DNA: TGTGCCAGCAGCGCCCAGGGAATCGTCACAGATACGCAGTATTTT; CDR3: CASSAQGIVTDTQYF
V: TRBV20-1; D: NA; size: NA; J: TRBJ2-7; DNA: TGCAGTGCCGTTCACAGCTACGAGCAGTACTTC; CDR3: CSAVHSYEQYF
V: TRBV11-2; D: TRBD2; size: NA; J: TRBJ2-3; DNA: TGTGCCAGCAGCCACGGGACTAGCGGGGGGGCCGGGTCTGTAGATACGCAGTATTTT; CDR3: CASSHGTSGGAGSVDTQYF
V: TRBV5-8; D: NA; size: NA; J: TRBJ1-1; DNA: TGTGCCAGCAGTCGATTGGGGCAGAGGAACACTGAAGCTTTCTTT; CDR3: CASSRLGQRNTEAFF
V: TRBV2; D: NA; size: NA; J: TRBJ2-4; DNA: TGTGCCAGCACCGAGGGACTCCTAGCCAAAAACATTCAGTACTTC; CDR3: CASTEGLLAKNIQYF
V: TRBV6-5; D: NA; size: NA; J: TRBJ1-1; DNA: TGTGCCAGCCTGAGGTCTCGGAAGAACACTGAAGCTTTCTTT; CDR3: CASLRSRKNTEAFF
V: TRBV19; D: NA; size: NA; J: TRBJ1-6; DNA: TGTGCCAGTAGTAGAAACGGGGATAATTCACCCCTCCACTTT; CDR3: CASSRNGDNSPLHF
V: TRBV5-1; D: NA; size: once; J: TRBJ1-1; DNA: TGCGCCAGCAGCTCAACGGGGGGACTGGGGACTGAAGCTTTCTTT; CDR3: CASSSTGGLGTEAFF
V: TRBV25-1; D: NA; size: NA; J: TRBJ1-4; DNA: TGTGCCAGCAGTAAGAGGGGACTTAATGAAAAACTGTTTTTT; CDR3: CASSKRGLNEKLFF
V: TRBV5-1; D: TRBD1; size: NA; J: TRBJ2-7; DNA: TGCGCCAGCAGCTTTCTAACCGGGACAGGGATTCCCGAGCAGTACTTC; CDR3: CASSFLTGTGIPEQYF
V: TRBV6-5; D: NA; size: NA; J: TRBJ1-1; DNA: TGTGCCAGCAGTTACCGATGGACAGTGAACACTGAAGCTTTCTTT; CDR3: CASSYRWTVNTEAFF
V: TRBV20-1; D: NA; size: NA; J: TRBJ1-2; DNA: TGCAGTGCTAGTTCGGGGGTGAGCAACTATGGCTACACCTTC; CDR3: CSASSGVSNYGYTF
V: TRBV3-1/TRBV3-2; D: TRBD1; size: NA; J: TRBJ1-2; DNA: TGTGCCAGTTCGACAGGGAACTATGGCTACACCTTC; CDR3: CASSTGNYGYTF
V: TRBV6-2/TRBV6-3; D: NA; size: NA; J: TRBJ2-5; DNA: TGTGCCAGCAGTTACCAGGGGTTGGGTGAGACCCAGTACTTC; CDR3: CASSYQGLGETQYF
V: TRBV5-1; D: TRBD1; size: NA; J: TRBJ1-4; DNA: TGCGCCAGCAGCGCGCCGGGACAGGGCCTTAATGAAAAACTGTTTTTT; CDR3: CASSAPGQGLNEKLFF
V: TRBV7-9; D: NA; size: NA; J: TRBJ1-2; DNA: TGTGCCAGCACCCAGGGGTTCGTCGGTTATGGCTACACCTTC; CDR3: CASTQGFVGYGYTF
V: TRBV9; D: NA; size: NA; J: TRBJ1-1; DNA: TGTGCCAGCAGCGTAGACGGGCAGGGACTGTACAACACTGAAGCTTTCTTT; CDR3: CASSVDGQGLYNTEAFF
V: TRBV4-2; D: NA; size: NA; J: TRBJ1-6; DNA: TGTGCCAGCAGCCAAGATATCGGTGTTGGTTCACCCCTCCACTTT; CDR3: CASSQDIGVGSPLHF
V: TRBV7-3; D: NA; size: NA; J: TRBJ2-1; DNA: TGTGCCAGCAGCCTACCGTATAGTGAGCAGTTCTTC; CDR3: CASSLPYSEQFF
V: TRBV11-2; D: TRBD2; size: NA; J: TRBJ2-1; DNA: TGTGCCAGCAGCTTAAGCGCGGGGGACTACAATGAGCAGTTCTTC; CDR3: CASSLSAGDYNEQFF
V: TRBV7-2; D: NA; size: NA; J: TRBJ1-1; DNA: TGTGCCAGCAGCTTAGCACCTGGGGGCGGCTATAGCGCTGAAGCTTTCTTT; CDR3: CASSLAPGGGYSAEAFF
V: TRBV7-2; D: NA; size: NA; J: TRBJ1-6; DNA: TGTGCCAGCAGCGGTACAGGGCTCTATAATTCACCCCTCCACTTT; CDR3: CASSGTGLYNSPLHF
V: TRBV5-8; D: NA; size: once; J: TRBJ2-7; DNA: TGTGCCAGCAGCATTGAGACAGAAGTCTCCTACGAGCAGTACTTC; CDR3: CASSIETEVSYEQYF
V: TRBV6-5; D: NA; size: NA; J: TRBJ1-2; DNA: TGTGCCAGCAGTCCCCGGGCGGGGGGGGGTGGCTACACCTTC; CDR3: CASSPRAGGGGYTF
V: TRBV6-5; D: NA; size: NA; J: TRBJ2-7; DNA: TGTGCCAGCACTTCGGGAGGGGGCGCATACGAGCAGTACTTC; CDR3: CASTSGGGAYEQYF
V: TRBV4-1; D: NA; size: NA; J: TRBJ2-5; DNA: TGCGCCAGCAGCCAAGACCCCTTCAGACTAGACGCCACAGAGACCCAGTACTTC; CDR3: CASSQDPFRLDATETQYF
V: TRBV25-1; D: NA; size: NA; J: TRBJ2-5; DNA: TGTGCCAGCAGACCAGCCGGGAGCCGGGAGACCCAGTACTTC; CDR3: CASRPAGSRETQYF
V: TRBV2; D: NA; size: few; J: TRBJ1-1; DNA: TGTGCCAGCAGACGACAGTCAGGGGCAAGTTTGAACACTGAAGCTTTCTTT; CDR3: CASRRQSGASLNTEAFF